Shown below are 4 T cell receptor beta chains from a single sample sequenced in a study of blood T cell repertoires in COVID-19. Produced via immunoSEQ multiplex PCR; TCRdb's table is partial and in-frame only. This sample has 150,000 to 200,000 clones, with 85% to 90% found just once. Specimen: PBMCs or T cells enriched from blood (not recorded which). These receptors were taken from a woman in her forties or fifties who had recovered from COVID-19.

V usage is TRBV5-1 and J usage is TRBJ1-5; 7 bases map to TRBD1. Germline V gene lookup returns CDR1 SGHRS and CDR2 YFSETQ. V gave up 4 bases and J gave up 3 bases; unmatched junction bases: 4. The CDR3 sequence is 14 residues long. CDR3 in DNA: TGCGCCAGCAGCATCGGGACAGACAATCAGCCCCAGCATTTT. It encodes CASSIGTDNQPQHF.

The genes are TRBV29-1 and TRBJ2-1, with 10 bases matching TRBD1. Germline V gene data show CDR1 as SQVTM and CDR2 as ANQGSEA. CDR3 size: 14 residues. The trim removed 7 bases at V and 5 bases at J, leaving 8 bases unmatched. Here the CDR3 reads CSGRDRGVHNEQFF. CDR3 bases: TGCAGCGGACGGGACAGGGGAGTCCACAATGAGCAGTTCTTC.

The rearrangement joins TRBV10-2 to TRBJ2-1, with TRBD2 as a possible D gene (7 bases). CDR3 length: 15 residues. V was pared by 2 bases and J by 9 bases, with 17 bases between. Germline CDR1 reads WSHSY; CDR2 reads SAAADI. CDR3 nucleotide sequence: TGCGCCAGCAGTGAGGTCGGGGGGCAAAGGGTTGAGCAGTTCTTC. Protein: CASSEVGGQRVEQFF.

The CDR3 DNA reads as TGTGCCAGCTCCGACTTCCTTAATGAAAAACTGTTTTTT. Amino acid sequence: CASSDFLNEKLFF. This chain joins TRBV11-2 and TRBJ1-4; D gene ambiguous. V lost 8 bases, J lost 4 bases, and 11 bases lay in between. This CDR3 comprises 13 residues. The germline V gene has CDR1 SGHAT and CDR2 FQNNGV. Full variable domain (rest looked up from reference TRBV11-2 and TRBJ1-4): EAGVAQSPRYKIIEKRQSVAFWCNPISGHATLYWYQQILGQGPKLLIQFQNNGVVDDSQLPKDRFSAERLKGVDSTLKIQPAKLEDSAVYLCASSDFLNEKLFFGSGTQLSVL.